One sample yielded the 4 T cell receptor beta chains listed below, sequenced in a study of T cell responses to AZD1222 COVID-19 vaccine. TCRdb's table, derived via immunoSEQ multiplex PCR, lists solely in-frame clones and lacks some. The table lists fewer than 55,000 clones, roughly 91% of them singletons, with roughly two fifths in the top ten. Source: peripheral blood, taken 28 days after the second AZD1222 dose. Every receptor here comes from an adult who received the AZD1222 COVID-19 vaccine.

CDR3 region: CASSFSGNTIYF. CDR3 nucleotide sequence: TGTGCCAGCAGTTTTTCTGGAAACACCATATATTTT. V usage is TRBV12-3 or TRBV12-4 and J usage is TRBJ1-3; D unresolved. This CDR3 region has 12 residues. Trimming removed 3 bases at V and 1 base at J, with 1 base between.

The J gene is TRBJ1-2, the V gene TRBV12-3 or TRBV12-4, with D hard to call. This CDR3 spans 13 amino acids. Trimming shortened V by 6 bases and J by 6 bases, and 14 bases separated the two germline ends. The CDR3 DNA is TGTGCCAGCAGACACCCTGTGGAGCATGGCTACACCTTC. Its protein product is CASRHPVEHGYTF.

The V gene is TRBV27, the J gene TRBJ1-4; D not resolved. Germline CDR1 MNHEY, CDR2 SMNVEV (reference sequence). The CDR3 is 11 amino acids. The ends were cut back, 11 bases at V and 3 bases at J, with 7 bases in the middle. In nucleotides, the CDR3 is TGTGCCTCCTTCTCTAATGAAAAACTGTTTTTT. As protein: CASFSNEKLFF.

The rearrangement joins TRBV11-2 to TRBJ2-7; 7 bases match TRBD2. The CDR3 length is 15 residues. J gave up 2 bases and V 0 bases, and 4 bases lay outside the gene matches. CDR1 and CDR2 (germline): SGHAT, FQNNGV. CDR3 nucleotide sequence: TGTGCCAGCAGCTTAGAGGGAGGGACGGCCTACGAGCAGTACTTC. Its translation: CASSLEGGTAYEQYF.